Following are 29 T cell receptor beta chains from one sample sequenced in a study of cytomegalovirus exposure and HLA in healthy donors. The PCR had 60 Vbeta and 13 Jbeta primers. Profiling relied on immunoSEQ multiplex PCR, and the TCRdb table lists in-frame clones only, not all of them. This table has around 88,000 clones, around four fifths appearing once. The sample taken for sequencing was PBMCs. The source of these receptors is a woman between 40 and 50 years old in good health and CMV-seropositive.

In DNA, the CDR3 is TGTGCCAGCAGCTTAGAGGGGGTGAACACAGATACGCAGTATTTT. Protein product: CASSLEGVNTDTQYF. V is TRBV7-3 and J is TRBJ2-3; D perhaps matches TRBD1 (6 bases). The germline CDR1 and CDR2 sequences are SGHTA and FQGTGA. The CDR3 has 15 amino acids. Trimming cost V 2 bases and J 2 bases, with 11 bases left between them.

The chain employs TRBV19 and TRBJ1-5, with 11 bases aligning to TRBD1. Germline V gives CDR1 LNHDA, CDR2 SQIVND (reference sequence). J lost 3 bases, V lost 6 bases, and 7 bases had no gene match. This CDR3 has 16 amino acids. CDR3 sequence reads: CASRAGTGGNNQPQHF. The CDR3 DNA follows: TGTGCCAGTAGGGCCGGGACAGGGGGTAACAATCAGCCCCAGCATTTT.

This clone was picked up a small number of times. V usage is TRBV6-6 and J usage is TRBJ1-3, with D hard to call. V shed 0 bases and J shed 8 bases, with 8 bases lying between them. CDR3 size: 13 residues. The germline V gene encodes CDR1 MNHNY and CDR2 SVGAGI (reference sequence). CDR3 bases: TGTGCCAGCAGTTACTCTCATTCGGACACCATATATTTT. Protein sequence: CASSYSHSDTIYF.

This chain connects TRBV5-1 to TRBJ2-5; D is possibly TRBD1 (6 bases). The CDR3 sequence is 16 residues long. Germline V gene sequence: CDR1 SGHRS, CDR2 YFSETQ. The V gene lost 6 bases and the J gene lost 3 bases, with 21 bases spanning the gap. The chain's CDR3 is CASTSVTGKGEETQYF. As DNA, the CDR3 is TGCGCCAGCACCTCGGTGACAGGAAAAGGGGAAGAGACCCAGTACTTC.

This chain links TRBV19 with TRBJ1-1, with 7 bases fitting TRBD1. Germline CDR1 LNHDA, CDR2 SQIVND (reference sequence). Germline trimming cut 0 bases from V and 3 bases from J; bases unmatched to any gene: 10. The CDR3 runs to 17 residues. Here the CDR3 DNA reads TGTGCCAGTAGTATAGATCTGATGGAGGGGGCGGACACTGAAGCTTTCTTT. Translation gives CASSIDLMEGADTEAFF. The full variable domain, its missing parts supplied by reference TRBV19 and TRBJ1-1, is DGGITQSPKYLFRKEGQNVTLSCEQNLNHDAMYWYRQDPGQGLRLIYYSQIVNDFQKGDIAEGYSVSREKKESFPLTVTSAQKNPTAFYLCASSIDLMEGADTEAFFGQGTRLTVV.

This chain joins TRBV9 and TRBJ2-2, with 7 positions matching TRBD2. Germline V gene data show CDR1 as SGDLS and CDR2 as YYNGEE. The CDR3 sequence is 15 residues long. V lost 1 base, J lost 4 bases, and 4 bases stayed unmatched. CDR3 sequence reads: CASSVRGGSTGELFF. In DNA, the CDR3 is TGTGCCAGCAGCGTACGGGGCGGGAGCACCGGGGAGCTGTTTTTT.

Concerning this clone itself: The junction does not match germline at one end; this may be a read error. The sample has other DNA sequences that encode this CDR3 too. The chain carries TRBV20-1 and TRBJ2-1; D gene ambiguous. CDR3 length equals 11 residues. In germline, CDR1 is DFQATT, CDR2 SNEGSKA (reference sequence). The DNA for the CDR3 is TGCAGCGCTAGTCGTTACAATGAGCAGTTCTTC. This encodes CSASRYNEQFF.

The count of this clone is one. The chain recombines TRBV11-1 with TRBJ2-2; weak D call: TRBD2 (6 bases). Between the trimmed V and J ends, which lost 4 bases and 0 bases, there was a span of 9 bases. This CDR3 spans 15 amino acids. Per the germline V gene, CDR1 is SGHAT and CDR2 is FQDESV (reference sequence). CDR3 DNA: TGTGCCAGCAGCTATCTAGCGACGAACACCGGGGAGCTGTTTTTT. This codes for CASSYLATNTGELFF.

The J gene is TRBJ1-1, the V gene TRBV11-3; possible D gene TRBD1, 6 bases. V was clipped by 5 bases and J by 4 bases, with 14 bases between them. The germline CDR1 and CDR2 sequences are SGHNT and YENEEA. This CDR3 is built from 14 residues. The CDR3 here is CASSLQGTGTEAFF. In DNA, the CDR3 is TGTGCCAGCAGCCTACAGGGTACAGGCACTGAAGCTTTCTTT.

This CDR3 reads CASRGSPDTQYF. CDR3 DNA: TGTGCCAGCAGGGGCAGTCCAGATACGCAGTATTTT. V and J are TRBV6-5 and TRBJ2-3; D remains unclear. Trimming removed 6 bases from V and 4 bases from J, with 8 bases in between. Germline V CDR1 and CDR2: MNHEY, SVGAGI. The CDR3 has 12 residues.

The chain carries TRBV11-2 and TRBJ2-7; perhaps TRBD1 as D (5 bases). Trimming took off 1 base at V and 3 bases at J, with 10 bases between the two ends. Germline CDR1 SGHAT, CDR2 FQNNGV. CDR3 length: 14 residues. For the CDR3, the DNA is TGTGCCAGCAGCTTAGGAGGCAGGGACTACGAGCAGTACTTC. It translates to CASSLGGRDYEQYF.

The rearrangement joins TRBV6-1 to TRBJ2-1; D perhaps matches TRBD2 (5 bases). The CDR3 spans 14 residues. Germline CDR1 is MNHNS and CDR2 is SASEGT. V gave up 4 bases and J gave up 4 bases, with 11 bases separating them. CDR3 in DNA: TGTGCCAGCAGTGTAACGGACTGGTACAATGAGCAGTTCTTC. It specifies CASSVTDWYNEQFF.

The chain links TRBV19 to TRBJ2-2, with a weak D call TRBD1 (7 bases). The CDR3 length is 15 residues. Germline V gives CDR1 LNHDA, CDR2 SQIVND (reference sequence). Trimming stripped 4 bases from V and 4 bases from J, with 13 bases between. The CDR3 reads CASSRQGGSTGELFF. CDR3 nucleotides: TGTGCCAGTAGTAGACAGGGAGGAAGCACCGGGGAGCTGTTTTTT. Full variable domain (rest looked up from reference TRBV19 and TRBJ2-2): DGGITQSPKYLFRKEGQNVTLSCEQNLNHDAMYWYRQDPGQGLRLIYYSQIVNDFQKGDIAEGYSVSREKKESFPLTVTSAQKNPTAFYLCASSRQGGSTGELFFGEGSRLTVL.

Concerning this clone: This CDR3 is also generated by other DNA sequences in the sample. This chain uses TRBV28 with TRBJ2-5; TRBD1 matches 7 bases. The J segment lost 1 base and the V segment lost 4 bases, leaving 3 bases of the junction unmatched. There are 14 residues in the CDR3. In germline, CDR1 is MDHEN, CDR2 SYDVKM. The CDR3 loop reads CASSSRTGQETQYF. The DNA of the CDR3 is TGTGCCAGCAGTTCAAGGACAGGCCAAGAGACCCAGTACTTC.

The chain links TRBV28 to TRBJ2-1; 10 bases fit TRBD2. V dropped 0 bases and J dropped 7; count of bases not matched to a gene: 3. Germline lookup yields CDR1 MDHEN and CDR2 SYDVKM. The CDR3 totals 15 residues. The CDR3 DNA reads TGTGCCAGCAGTTTATGGGGACTAGCGAGAAATGAGCAGTTCTTC. Translation: CASSLWGLARNEQFF.

There are a few counts of this clone. The CDR3 sequence: CASSYAGLVQETQYF. DNA for the CDR3: TGTGCCAGCAGTTACGCGGGGTTGGTTCAAGAGACCCAGTACTTC. The chain carries TRBV6-6 and TRBJ2-5, with D perhaps TRBD2 (6 bases). CDR3 length: 15 amino acids. V shed 2 bases and J shed 2 bases, with 12 bases lying between them. Germline CDR1 is MNHNY and CDR2 is SVGAGI (reference sequence).

The chain links TRBV13 to TRBJ2-6, with 10 nucleotides matching TRBD1. The CDR3 loop spans 17 amino acids. V lost 7 bases and J lost 4; bases outside the gene matches: 10. The V gene's germline CDR1 is PRHDT and CDR2 FYEKMQ (reference sequence). CDR3 in DNA: TGTGCCAGCAACCGACAGGGGGCGCCTCCCGGGGCCAACGTCCTGACTTTC. Translation: CASNRQGAPPGANVLTF.

The V call is TRBV4-2, the J call TRBJ1-5; weak D call: TRBD1 (6 bases). CDR1 is LGHNA and CDR2 is YNFKEQ in the germline V gene. Trimming took 1 base from V and 5 from J, leaving 12 bases between them. The length of the CDR3 is 15 residues. The CDR3 DNA is TGTGCCAGCAGCCAAGTGACAGGCACTTATCAGCCCCAGCATTTT. Translation: CASSQVTGTYQPQHF.

The CDR3: CASSLQGQETEAFF. CDR3 DNA: TGTGCCAGCAGCTTACAGGGGCAGGAGACTGAAGCTTTCTTT. The chain employs TRBV7-3 and TRBJ1-1, with D possibly TRBD1 on 6 matching bases. This CDR3 has 14 residues. V was trimmed by 2 bases and J by 5 bases, leaving 12 bases between them. The germline V gene encodes CDR1 SGHTA and CDR2 FQGTGA.

This chain links TRBV1 with TRBJ1-5; TRBD1, the table's D call, was not compared with the DNA. TRBV1 is shown as a pseudogene. This CDR3 contains 17 residues. CDR3 nucleotides: TGCACCAGCAGCCAAGCATGCCCAGTCAATAGCAATCAGCCCCAGCATTTT. Protein product: CTSSQACPVNSNQPQHF.

In this sample, this clone turned up a few times. V gene TRBV21-1 combines with J gene TRBJ1-5. TRBV21-1 is assigned pseudogene status. This CDR3 has 16 amino acids. The CDR3, as DNA: TGTGCCAGCAGCAAAATTAGAAGGGGAGGTCATCAGCCCCAGCATTTT. The encoded protein is CASSKIRRGGHQPQHF.

This clone is a singleton in its sample. The rearrangement uses TRBV5-1 and TRBJ2-1; no firm D call. Germline V CDR1 and CDR2: SGHRS, YFSETQ. This CDR3 spans 12 amino acids. Trimming shortened V by 8 bases and J by 7 bases, and 13 bases separated the two germline ends. CDR3 in amino acids: CASRLQANEQFF. In DNA, the CDR3 is TGCGCCAGTAGACTCCAAGCGAATGAGCAGTTCTTC.

This clone showed up just a few times. V gene TRBV9 combines with J gene TRBJ1-2, with D possibly TRBD1 on 6 matching bases. V lost 3 bases and J 2 bases, leaving 17 bases between the germline ends. CDR3 length equals 16 residues. Germline V gene lookup returns CDR1 SGDLS and CDR2 YYNGEE. The CDR3 sequence is CASSERLGQPNYGYTF. In DNA, the CDR3 is TGTGCCAGCAGCGAGAGGTTAGGACAGCCGAACTATGGCTACACCTTC. Combining the CDR3 with reference TRBV9 and TRBJ1-2 gives the whole variable domain DSGVTQTPKHLITATGQRVTLRCSPRSGDLSVYWYQQSLDQGLQFLIQYYNGEERAKGNILERFSAQQFPDLHSELNLSSLELGDSALYFCASSERLGQPNYGYTFGSGTRLTVV.

The V call is TRBV7-9, the J call TRBJ1-2; the D is unclear. Germline V gives CDR1 SEHNR, CDR2 FQNEAQ (reference sequence). The V gene lost 0 bases and the J gene lost 6 bases, with 14 bases spanning the gap. This CDR3 has 15 amino acids. CDR3 region: CASSLALFGMDGYTF. CDR3 in DNA: TGTGCCAGCAGCTTAGCGCTCTTCGGGATGGATGGCTACACCTTC.

The rearrangement joins TRBV5-1 to TRBJ2-7, with no clear D. The germline V gene encodes CDR1 SGHRS and CDR2 YFSETQ. The length of the CDR3 is 14 residues. Trimming removed 0 bases from V and 3 bases from J, with 10 bases in between. CDR3 in amino acids: CASSLGAGLYEQYF. In DNA, the CDR3 is TGCGCCAGCAGCTTGGGGGCAGGTCTCTACGAGCAGTACTTC.

This clone was counted a single time. Here the CDR3 reads CARGSVKNTGELFF. The CDR3 bases are TGTGCCAGGGGTAGCGTTAAGAACACCGGGGAGCTGTTTTTT. The chain employs TRBV2 and TRBJ2-2; maybe TRBD2 (5 bases). V lost 9 bases, J lost 1 base, and 12 bases lay in between. Germline CDR1 and CDR2: SNHLY and FYNNEI. The CDR3 length is 14 residues.

This CDR3 is CASQVMSSYNEQFF. The DNA for the CDR3 is TGTGCCAGCCAAGTTATGAGCTCCTACAATGAGCAGTTCTTC. The chain recombines TRBV5-4 with TRBJ2-1, with D unclear. Trimming pared 7 bases from V and 0 bases from J, leaving 11 bases between. The germline gives CDR1 SGHNT, CDR2 YYREEE (reference sequence). This CDR3 has 14 amino acids.

This clone was seen only a few times. The CDR3 here is CAWMDNGNTIYF. For the CDR3, the DNA is TGTGCCTGGATGGACAACGGAAACACCATATATTTT. J is TRBJ1-3 and V is TRBV30, with a weak D call TRBD1 (5 bases). The CDR3 is 12 residues long. V lost 4 bases and J lost 4, with 8 bases in between. Germline loops: CDR1 GTSNPN, CDR2 SVGIG (reference sequence).

The gene calls are TRBV5-6 and TRBJ2-7; 7 bases fit TRBD1. Unmatched junction bases numbered 6, after V lost 4 bases and J lost 2 bases. The CDR3 is made up of 14 amino acids. CDR1 and CDR2 from the germline V gene are SGHDT and YYEEEE. This CDR3 reads CASSPWDRPYEQYF. The CDR3 nucleotides read TGTGCCAGCAGCCCCTGGGACAGACCCTACGAGCAGTACTTC. Based on the CDR3 plus reference TRBV5-6 and TRBJ2-7, the full variable domain is DAGVTQSPTHLIKTRGQQVTLRCSPKSGHDTVSWYQQALGQGPQFIFQYYEEEERQRGNFPDRFSGHQFPNYSSELNVNALLLGDSALYLCASSPWDRPYEQYFGPGTRLTVT.